This T cell receptor (beta chain) was obtained from a study of CD8+CD57+ T cells in acquired aplastic anemia (dated by TCRdb to the late 2010s). Concerning the study at large: DNA extracted from sorted CD4+ and CD8+ cells had a mean of about 3 ug, with a range of about 0.19 to 27.4 ug. CD8+CD57+ expansion was defined as frequency above the mean frequency observed in healthy subjects.

Expansion of CD8+CD57+ cells had been shown by flow cytometry in the patients chosen for sequencing. All patients had severe acquired aplastic anemia diagnosed by International Study of Aplastic Anemia and Agranulocytosis and Camitta criteria. No patient had received any therapy when blood was sampled. The study deep-sequenced TCR repertoires of sorted CD4+ and CD8+ blood T cells from severe aplastic anemia patients and healthy subjects. Patients were enrolled in the USA under clinicaltrials.gov protocols 00001620, 01623167, 00001397, 00071045, 00081523 and 00961064. Ficoll-Paque density gradient centrifugation was used to isolate peripheral blood mononuclear cells. Before DNA extraction, CD4+ and CD8+ T cells were sorted with FACS or magnetic beads. For this chain, trimming is 5 bases at the V end and 6 bases at the J end, and the number of junction bases without a gene match is 11. From the cysteine up to the phenylalanine, the CDR3 has a length of 17 residues. Only CDR3 DNA remains: 51 bases, in frame from the first base. The CDR1 and CDR2 encoded by the germline V gene are SGHVS and FQNEAQ.

The research as a whole found: Patients and healthy controls showed no significant difference in CD8+ Simpson's diversity (P=0.060). Some 27 CD8+ CDR3 sequences were found in both patients and controls but appeared to be highly expressed in patients and within the immunodominant clones of the patients.

Genomic DNA was used as template for profiling of TCR beta VDJ combinations and CDR3 sequences. An Illumina HiSeq 2000 was the platform used for TCR repertoire sequencing. Per the original workflow: TRBV/TRBJ rearrangement plots, CDR3 size and DJ length profiles, and Simpson's diversity index were used to assess repertoires. The most abundant DNA sequence in the deep sequencing data was taken as the immunodominant clone. CDR3 amino acid sequences were screened for sharing across subjects and were compared with published repertoires and the VDJdb database. TCRdb applied fastp at Q25 and MiXCR to the public reads, then kept only in-frame beta chains. One record per CDR3 amino acid sequence lists the most common genes and DNA. The V and J calls and clone size are TCRdb's, not the authors'. The sample records some 160,000 distinct CDR3 sequences, approximately 51% of which are singletons. The ten biggest clones cover about 2.9% of the sample.

A remark on this clonotype: Its antigen remains undetermined. No base qualities exist here, and no much larger clone lies one base off it.

The chain couples TRBV7-8 to TRBJ2-2, and 11 junctional nucleotides match TRBD2. This clonotype was sampled from a human donor with aplastic anemia. The specimen sequenced was sorted CD4+, CD8+, or CD8+CD57+ T cells (not recorded which) from PBMCs. The CDR3 has the sequence CASSLSGGGVMSGELFF. The DNA sequence is as follows: TGTGCCAGCAGCCTTAGCGGGGGGGGAGTGATGTCCGGGGAGCTGTTTTTT.